Presented here are 19 T cell receptor beta chains from one specimen sequenced in a study of shared clonotypes between healthy human individuals. The data were produced by immunoSEQ multiplex PCR, yet TCRdb's version contains in-frame clones alone and is incomplete. The sample shows nearly 1 million clones, around 80% of them seen only once. The sample was memory CD4+ T cells sorted from blood. The subset was: CD45RA-negative fraction. Receptors were obtained from a man in his late teens or twenties in good health.

There are a few counts of this clone. This chain uses TRBV5-1 with TRBJ2-5; the match to TRBD1 covers 8 bases. Losses at the gene ends were 0 bases for V and 3 bases for J; bases not matched to a gene: 10. CDR1 and CDR2 (germline): SGHRS, YFSETQ. The CDR3 sequence is 17 residues long. DNA of the CDR3: TGCGCCAGCAGCTTGGGCTACCATGGACAGGGTAAAGAGACCCAGTACTTC. Translation: CASSLGYHGQGKETQYF.

This clone turned up a few times. This sample includes further DNA sequences coding for the same CDR3. The chain has TRBV6-5 and TRBJ2-7; possibly TRBD1 for D (5 bases). V lost 2 bases and J 4 bases, leaving 12 bases between the germline ends. Germline-derived CDR1 and CDR2 are MNHEY and SVGAGI. The CDR3 has 14 amino acids. The chain's CDR3 is CASSYGQGRYEQYF. The CDR3 nucleotides are TGTGCCAGCAGTTACGGTCAGGGAAGGTACGAGCAGTACTTC.

The rearrangement uses TRBV19 and TRBJ1-5; D is possibly TRBD1 (5 bases). Trimming cost V 6 bases and J 5 bases, with 17 bases left between them. The length of the CDR3 is 15 residues. The V gene's germline CDR1 is LNHDA and CDR2 SQIVND (reference sequence). CDR3 coding DNA: TGTGCCAGTAGCATAAACCGGGGGAGGGATCAGCCCCAGCATTTT. Amino acid sequence: CASSINRGRDQPQHF.

The rearrangement joins TRBV5-6 to TRBJ2-5; possibly TRBD2 for D (6 bases). Germline CDR1 reads SGHDT; CDR2 reads YYEEEE. The CDR3 has 14 amino acids. V was clipped by 4 bases and J by 2 bases, with 12 bases between them. The chain's CDR3 is CASSPTGRQETQYF. DNA of the CDR3: TGTGCCAGCAGCCCAACCGGGAGACAAGAGACCCAGTACTTC.

CDR3 loop: CATSGLLGAGGYPYEQYF. In nucleotides, the CDR3 is TGTGCCACCAGCGGCCTCTTGGGGGCAGGGGGCTATCCCTACGAGCAGTACTTC. The rearrangement links TRBV15 to TRBJ2-7; TRBD1 matches at 8 bases. Unmatched junction bases numbered 17, after V lost 5 bases and J lost 2 bases. Germline assignment: CDR1 LNHNV and CDR2 YYDKDF (reference sequence). CDR3 length: 18 residues.

A note on this clone: Other DNA sequences of this sample code for an identical CDR3. The CDR3 nucleotides are TGTGCCAGCTCACCCCGGGAGGGGGTACGGGAGACCCAGTACTTC. Translated, it gives CASSPREGVRETQYF. The J gene is TRBJ2-5, the V gene TRBV18; 8 bases map to TRBD2. Germline lookup yields CDR1 KGHSH and CDR2 LQKENI. This CDR3 comprises 15 residues. Unmatched junction bases numbered 8, after V lost 3 bases and J lost 5 bases.

This rearrangement joins TRBV11-2 to TRBJ2-1; 7 nucleotides align to TRBD2. With V trimmed by 4 bases and J by 5 bases, 8 bases remained unmatched. This CDR3 is 15 amino acids long. From germline, CDR1 is SGHAT and CDR2 FQNNGV. CDR3 nucleotide sequence: TGTGCCAGCAGCTCCCGGCCTAGCGGTCACAATGAGCAGTTCTTC. It encodes CASSSRPSGHNEQFF.

The chain recombines TRBV6-5 with TRBJ2-7; unclear D gene. CDR1 is MNHEY, CDR2 SVGAGI, per germline. Trimming pared 6 bases from V and 2 bases from J, leaving 14 bases between. This CDR3 has 14 residues. This CDR3 reads CASRLNLWTYEQYF. For the CDR3, the DNA is TGTGCCAGCAGGCTTAACCTCTGGACCTACGAGCAGTACTTC.

V and J are TRBV9 and TRBJ1-1, with 10 bases fitting TRBD1. The J segment lost 1 base and the V segment lost 4 bases, leaving 7 bases of the junction unmatched. The CDR3 is 16 residues long. CDR1 is SGDLS, CDR2 YYNGEE, per germline. The chain's CDR3 is CASSPRTGGGNTEAFF. DNA for the CDR3: TGTGCCAGCAGCCCTCGGACAGGGGGTGGGAACACTGAAGCTTTCTTT.

The chain is built from TRBV5-4 and TRBJ2-5; the D gene could be TRBD1 or TRBD2 (5 bases each). Germline assignment: CDR1 SGHNT and CDR2 YYREEE (reference sequence). The CDR3 spans 15 residues. V lost 1 base and J 2 bases, leaving 12 bases between the germline ends. Here the CDR3 reads CASSLLTGRQETQYF. The CDR3 region has the DNA TGTGCCAGCAGCTTGTTGACGGGACGGCAAGAGACCCAGTACTTC. Combining the CDR3 with reference TRBV5-4 and TRBJ2-5 gives the whole variable domain ETGVTQSPTHLIKTRGQQVTLRCSSQSGHNTVSWYQQALGQGPQFIFQYYREEENGRGNFPPRFSGLQFPNYSSELNVNALELDDSALYLCASSLLTGRQETQYFGPGTRLLVL.

The chain recombines TRBV28 with TRBJ2-7; the match to TRBD1 covers 8 bases. CDR1 is MDHEN and CDR2 is SYDVKM in the germline V gene. The CDR3 contains 15 residues. J was trimmed by 9 bases and V by 8 bases; bases with no gene match: 18. The CDR3 sequence is CASQISGTGSRGQYF. In nucleotides, the CDR3 is TGTGCCAGCCAGATATCTGGGACAGGAAGCCGAGGGCAGTACTTC.

The V gene is TRBV20-1, the J gene TRBJ2-3; D might be TRBD1 (5 bases). Trimming cost V 6 bases and J 2 bases, with 6 bases left between them. Germline V lookup: CDR1 DFQATT, CDR2 SNEGSKA (reference sequence). This CDR3 has 11 amino acids. CDR3 coding DNA: TGCAGTGCGGACATCACAGATACGCAGTATTTT. This codes for CSADITDTQYF.

The genes are TRBV6-1 and TRBJ1-4; 7 bases match TRBD1. The CDR3 totals 19 residues. J was trimmed by 3 bases and V by 0 bases; bases with no gene match: 13. Germline V CDR1 and CDR2: MNHNS, SASEGT. The CDR3 DNA follows: TGTGCCAGCAGTGAAGCGCAGACAGGGACCGGGAGCTCTAATGAAAAACTGTTTTTT. It specifies CASSEAQTGTGSSNEKLFF.

The chain has TRBV2 and TRBJ2-2, with D tentatively TRBD1 or TRBD2 (5 bases each). CDR3 length: 14 amino acids. Germline lookup yields CDR1 SNHLY and CDR2 FYNNEI. Between the trimmed V and J ends, which lost 8 bases and 4 bases, there was a span of 14 bases. The CDR3 here is CASRGGGITGELFF. The CDR3 region has the DNA TGTGCCAGCCGGGGCGGTGGAATCACCGGGGAGCTGTTTTTT.

The chain recombines TRBV19 with TRBJ1-2; D is uncertain. V was pared by 2 bases and J by 6 bases, with 19 bases between. Germline values: CDR1 LNHDA, CDR2 SQIVND (reference sequence). The CDR3 spans 16 residues. As DNA, the CDR3 is TGTGCCAGTAGTATAAGTGGTCGGGGAAGTTTTCATGGCTACACCTTC. Amino acids: CASSISGRGSFHGYTF.

This clone showed up just a few times. This sequence joins TRBV2 and TRBJ1-3, with D maybe TRBD1 (6 bases). Trimming took 6 bases from V and 4 from J, leaving 19 bases between them. CDR1 is SNHLY and CDR2 is FYNNEI in the germline V gene. CDR3 length: 16 amino acids. CDR3 protein: CASSPDTGRSGNTIYF. CDR3 DNA sequence: TGTGCCAGCAGCCCCGATACAGGGAGATCCGGAAACACCATATATTTT.

Ten or more counts support this clone. The gene calls are TRBV7-2 and TRBJ2-1, with a weak D call TRBD2 (6 bases). CDR1 SGHTA and CDR2 FQGNSA come from the germline V gene. This CDR3 spans 15 amino acids. V lost 4 bases, J lost 7 bases, and 17 bases lay in between. The CDR3 sequence is CASSSQDWAGNEQFF. The CDR3, as DNA: TGTGCCAGCAGCTCCCAGGACTGGGCGGGGAATGAGCAGTTCTTC.

This rearrangement joins TRBV6-1 to TRBJ2-2; 10 bases match TRBD2. CDR1 and CDR2 from the germline V gene are MNHNS and SASEGT. Trimming took 2 bases from V and 2 from J; bases not matched to a gene: 2. The CDR3 is 16 amino acids. For the CDR3, the DNA is TGTGCCAGCAGTGAAAGCGGGAGGGCCAACACCGGGGAGCTGTTTTTT. Encoded protein: CASSESGRANTGELFF.

The table lists this clone with many counts. V is TRBV2 and J is TRBJ2-2; perhaps D is TRBD1 or TRBD2 (5 bases each). CDR3 length equals 14 residues. V dropped 4 bases and J dropped 6 bases, with 12 bases sitting between them. The V gene's germline CDR1 is SNHLY and CDR2 FYNNEI. In nucleotides, the CDR3 is TGTGCCAGCAGTGTAGCAGGGAGTGCCGGGGAGCTGTTTTTT. Translating gives CASSVAGSAGELFF.